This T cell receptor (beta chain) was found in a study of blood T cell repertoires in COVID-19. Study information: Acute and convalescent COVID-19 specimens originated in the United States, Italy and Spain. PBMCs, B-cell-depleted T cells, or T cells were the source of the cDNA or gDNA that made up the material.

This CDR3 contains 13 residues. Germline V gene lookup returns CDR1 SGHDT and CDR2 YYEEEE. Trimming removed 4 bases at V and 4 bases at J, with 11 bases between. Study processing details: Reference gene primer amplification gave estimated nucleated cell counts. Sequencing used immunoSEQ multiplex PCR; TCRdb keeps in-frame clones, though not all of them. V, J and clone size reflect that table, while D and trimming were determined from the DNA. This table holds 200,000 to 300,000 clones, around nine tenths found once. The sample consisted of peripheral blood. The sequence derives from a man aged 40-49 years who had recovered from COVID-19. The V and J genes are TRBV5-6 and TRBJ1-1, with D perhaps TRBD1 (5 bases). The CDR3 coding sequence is TGTGCCAGCAGCCCGACAGTGAGCACTGAAGCTTTCTTT. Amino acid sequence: CASSPTVSTEAFF.